Presented here are 23 T cell receptor beta chains from one specimen sequenced in a study of control samples from healthy donors and cancer patients. The data were produced by immunoSEQ multiplex PCR, yet TCRdb's version contains in-frame clones alone and is incomplete. The table lists more than 95,000 clones, around four fifths of them singletons. The sample was blood. The receptor source for this set is a woman aged 45 to 65 in good health.

The rearrangement uses TRBV19 and TRBJ1-2; TRBD1 aligns across 9 bases. Germline CDR1 reads LNHDA; CDR2 reads SQIVND (reference sequence). Trimming removed 4 bases from V and 8 bases from J; junction bases left unmatched: 11. CDR3 size: 15 residues. The CDR3 loop is CASSTPRGTGQGYTF. CDR3 nucleotides: TGTGCCAGTAGTACCCCCCGTGGGACAGGGCAAGGCTACACCTTC.

This clone appeared once. The chain is built from TRBV3-1 (or the pseudogene TRBV3-2) and TRBJ1-2; TRBD1 might be the D (5 bases). Trimming cost V 3 bases and J 5 bases, with 16 bases left between them. There are 15 residues in the CDR3. CDR1 and CDR2 (germline): LGHDT, YNNKEL (reference sequence). The CDR3 DNA is TGTGCCAGCAGCCACGACAGCACGAGACTTTATGGCTACACCTTC. This sequence encodes CASSHDSTRLYGYTF.

This clone occurred a few times. V and J are TRBV5-4 and TRBJ1-2, with D uncertain. CDR1 is SGHNT and CDR2 is YYREEE in the germline V gene (reference sequence). The CDR3 is made up of 14 amino acids. V dropped 0 bases and J dropped 1 base, with 7 bases sitting between them. CDR3: CASSLGGNNYGYTF. As DNA, the CDR3 is TGTGCCAGCAGCTTGGGGGGAAATAACTATGGCTACACCTTC.

The chain is built from TRBV4-3 and TRBJ2-7; D gene uncertain. V was pared by 4 bases and J by 0 bases, with 16 bases between. CDR1 is LGHNA and CDR2 is YSLEER in the germline V gene. The CDR3 is 16 residues long. This CDR3 is CASSPTPQVISYEQYF. The CDR3 DNA sequence: TGCGCCAGCAGCCCCACTCCCCAGGTTATCTCCTACGAGCAGTACTTC.

V and J are TRBV5-6 and TRBJ1-1; D not certain. The germline gives CDR1 SGHDT, CDR2 YYEEEE. The CDR3 spans 15 residues. V was trimmed by 0 bases and J by 4 bases, leaving 13 bases between them. CDR3 residues: CASSLDFWASTEAFF. CDR3 nucleotides: TGTGCCAGCAGCTTGGACTTCTGGGCTTCCACTGAAGCTTTCTTT.

This clone was observed a single time. The rearrangement joins TRBV12-3 or TRBV12-4 to TRBJ2-5, with 7 bases fitting TRBD2. The junction had 2 bases not matched to a gene; V was cut back by 3 bases and J by 4 bases. CDR3 length equals 13 residues. The CDR3 DNA follows: TGTGCCAGCAGTTTCGTAGCGGGAGAGACCCAGTACTTC. Its protein product is CASSFVAGETQYF.

The chain couples TRBV30 to TRBJ1-1, with D hard to call. This CDR3 is 11 amino acids long. Germline lookup yields CDR1 GTSNPN and CDR2 SVGIG (reference sequence). Trimming removed 2 bases at V and 11 bases at J, with 12 bases between. The CDR3 DNA is TGTGCCTGGAGTCGACCTATCAGGGCTTTCTTT. Its translation: CAWSRPIRAFF.

V gene TRBV2 combines with J gene TRBJ1-2; D not resolved. V shed 7 bases and J shed 13 bases, with 28 bases lying between them. The CDR3 extends over 15 amino acids. The germline V gene has CDR1 SNHLY and CDR2 FYNNEI. The DNA of the CDR3 is TGTGCCAGCACCCCCGAGACACCTTATGAGGCCGCGTCCACCTTC. Its translation is CASTPETPYEAASTF.

The V gene is TRBV11-2, the J gene TRBJ2-5; D possibly corresponds to TRBD1 (6 bases). Germline V gives CDR1 SGHAT, CDR2 FQNNGV. Trimming took 7 bases from V and 7 from J, leaving 16 bases between them. This CDR3 has 13 amino acids. The CDR3 region has the DNA TGTGCCAGCAATCAGGACAGTACCAGGACCCAGTACTTC. Translated, it gives CASNQDSTRTQYF.

The gene calls are TRBV7-2 and TRBJ2-1, with D possibly called TRBD1 or TRBD2 (7 bases each). Germline CDR1 is SGHTA and CDR2 is FQGNSA. Trimming took off 5 bases at V and 4 bases at J, with 18 bases between the two ends. The CDR3 sequence is 16 residues long. The CDR3 bases are TGTGCCAGCAGCCTCCTGTCAGGGGGGGGATACAATGAGCAGTTCTTC. Amino acids: CASSLLSGGGYNEQFF.

This clone has more than one count but fewer than ten. The chain carries TRBV5-5 and TRBJ1-4, with 7 bases lining up with TRBD1. CDR1 is SGHKS and CDR2 is YYEKEE in the germline V gene (reference sequence). The J segment lost 0 bases and the V segment lost 5 bases, leaving 7 bases of the junction unmatched. This CDR3 is 16 amino acids long. The CDR3 reads CASSRPQGATNEKLFF. CDR3 DNA sequence: TGTGCCAGCAGTCGACCGCAGGGGGCAACTAATGAAAAACTGTTTTTT.

V and J are TRBV7-2 and TRBJ2-7; TRBD2 agrees at 10 bases. This CDR3 is 15 amino acids long. Per the germline V gene, CDR1 is SGHTA and CDR2 is FQGNSA. Trimming removed 5 bases from V and 7 bases from J; junction bases left unmatched: 11. In DNA, the CDR3 is TGTGCCAGCAGCACCTCCAGCGGGGGGGCCCTTGAGCAGTACTTC. As protein: CASSTSSGGALEQYF.

The CDR3 nucleotides are TGTGCCAGCAGCTTATCTGGAGCACAAAACTATGGCTACACCTTC. Its translation: CASSLSGAQNYGYTF. This chain links TRBV7-9 with TRBJ1-2; no reliable D call. CDR1 SEHNR and CDR2 FQNEAQ come from the germline V gene (reference sequence). CDR3 length equals 15 residues. Trimming left V 2 bases short and J 2 bases short, with 12 bases between.

The CDR3 sequence: CASRIQGARQPQHF. The DNA of the CDR3 is TGTGCCAGTAGGATACAGGGGGCAAGGCAGCCCCAGCATTTT. The chain links TRBV19 to TRBJ1-5; 9 bases are shared with TRBD1. The CDR3 totals 14 residues. V shed 6 bases, J shed 7 bases, and the junction held 7 bases outside the gene matches. CDR1 is LNHDA and CDR2 is SQIVND in the germline V gene (reference sequence).

The V and J genes are TRBV6-5 and TRBJ2-7; no clear D. Trimming removed 7 bases from V and 4 bases from J, with 14 bases in between. The germline CDR1 and CDR2 sequences are MNHEY and SVGAGI. The length of the CDR3 is 13 residues. CDR3: CASNGQQGYEQYF. The CDR3 DNA follows: TGTGCCAGCAACGGGCAACAAGGATACGAGCAGTACTTC.

This sequence joins TRBV6-2 or TRBV6-3 and TRBJ2-3; possible D gene TRBD1, 6 bases. Germline lookup yields CDR1 MNHEY and CDR2 SVGEGT. Deletions cut 4 bases from V and 5 bases from J, with 10 bases between. The CDR3 is 13 residues long. The CDR3 protein is CASSFSGVDTQYF. CDR3 in DNA: TGTGCCAGCAGTTTCTCAGGGGTAGATACGCAGTATTTT.

CDR3 sequence reads: CSARGLAGSTGELFF. CDR3 in DNA: TGCAGCGCCAGGGGGCTAGCGGGGTCCACCGGGGAGCTGTTTTTT. This chain joins TRBV29-1 and TRBJ2-2; D might be TRBD2 (9 bases). V was cut by 7 bases and J by 4 bases, with 19 bases left in between. Germline V gives CDR1 SQVTM, CDR2 ANQGSEA. The CDR3 length is 15 residues.

CDR3 sequence: CASSQDTRFNEKLFF. The CDR3 nucleotides are TGTGCCAGCAGCCAAGATACGCGTTTTAATGAAAAACTGTTTTTT. This chain connects TRBV4-2 to TRBJ1-4; D unresolved. Per the germline V gene, CDR1 is LGHNA and CDR2 is YNFKEQ. V dropped 0 bases and J dropped 4 bases, with 9 bases sitting between them. This CDR3 spans 15 amino acids.

The chain carries TRBV19 and TRBJ1-3, with TRBD1 matching over 8 bases. The CDR3 runs 17 residues. After removal of 5 bases from V and 0 bases from J, the junction contained 9 bases not matched to a gene. The germline gives CDR1 LNHDA, CDR2 SQIVND (reference sequence). The chain's CDR3 is CASSVRQGPGSGNTIYF. CDR3 nucleotides: TGTGCCAGTAGTGTACGACAGGGGCCAGGCTCTGGAAACACCATATATTTT.

The V gene is TRBV19, the J gene TRBJ2-3; D perhaps matches TRBD1 (6 bases). V was clipped by 4 bases and J by 4 bases, with 18 bases between them. This CDR3 has 16 residues. Germline CDR1 is LNHDA and CDR2 is SQIVND (reference sequence). In DNA, the CDR3 is TGTGCCAGTAGTAACATACCGGGACAACCACCAGATACGCAGTATTTT. This translates into CASSNIPGQPPDTQYF.

CDR3 DNA sequence: TGTGCCACCAGTGATTTAGGTGAAGCGGGAGGGCCTGTGGAGACCCAGTACTTC. It specifies CATSDLGEAGGPVETQYF. V is TRBV24-1 and J is TRBJ2-5, with 10 bases identical to TRBD2. This CDR3 spans 18 amino acids. CDR1 is KGHDR, CDR2 SFDVKD, per germline. V gave up 1 base and J gave up 5 bases; unmatched junction bases: 12.

The V and J genes are TRBV7-2 and TRBJ2-5; the D gene is possibly TRBD2 (7 bases). Looked up from germline, CDR1 is SGHTA and CDR2 is FQGNSA. The CDR3 loop spans 15 amino acids. Trimming left V 5 bases short and J 5 bases short, with 18 bases between. The chain's CDR3 is CASSPNPGGRETQYF. The CDR3 nucleotides are TGTGCCAGCAGCCCGAACCCGGGGGGCCGTGAGACCCAGTACTTC.

The chain employs TRBV3-1 (or the pseudogene TRBV3-2) and TRBJ1-6, with TRBD1 identical over 7 bases. The CDR3 is 16 amino acids. CDR1 and CDR2 from the germline V gene are LGHDT and YNNKEL (reference sequence). After removal of 3 bases from V and 6 bases from J, the junction contained 8 bases not matched to a gene. The CDR3, as DNA: TGTGCCAGCAGCCAGGGACCGGGACAGCCTAATTCACCCCTCCACTTT. It codes for CASSQGPGQPNSPLHF.